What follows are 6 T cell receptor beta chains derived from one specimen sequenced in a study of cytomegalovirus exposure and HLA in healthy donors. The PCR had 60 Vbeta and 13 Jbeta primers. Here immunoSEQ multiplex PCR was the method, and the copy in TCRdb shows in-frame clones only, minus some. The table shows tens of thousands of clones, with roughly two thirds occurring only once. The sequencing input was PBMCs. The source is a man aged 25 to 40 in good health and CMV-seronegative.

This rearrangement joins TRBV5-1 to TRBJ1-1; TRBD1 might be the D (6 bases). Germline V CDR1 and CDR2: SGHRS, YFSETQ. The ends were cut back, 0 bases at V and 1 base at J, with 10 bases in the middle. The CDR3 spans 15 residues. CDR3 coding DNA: TGCGCCAGCAGCTTGGTGTGGACAGAGAACACTGAAGCTTTCTTT. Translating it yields CASSLVWTENTEAFF.

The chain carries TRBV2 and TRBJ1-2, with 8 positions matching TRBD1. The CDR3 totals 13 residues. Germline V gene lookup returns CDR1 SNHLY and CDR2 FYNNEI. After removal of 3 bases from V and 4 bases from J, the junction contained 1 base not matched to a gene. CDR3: CASSDRGLYGYTF. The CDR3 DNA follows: TGTGCCAGCAGTGACAGGGGGCTCTATGGCTACACCTTC.

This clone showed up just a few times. This chain's CDR3 is CAISAGGEETQYF. CDR3 coding DNA: TGTGCCATCAGTGCCGGGGGGGAAGAGACCCAGTACTTC. The chain recombines TRBV10-3 with TRBJ2-5, with 8 bases matching TRBD2. Germline V CDR1 and CDR2: ENHRY, SYGVKD. The J segment lost 3 bases and the V segment lost 4 bases, leaving 1 base of the junction unmatched. The CDR3 spans 13 residues.

The CDR3 loop reads CSVAGGRADTQYF. In DNA form, the CDR3 reads TGCAGCGTTGCAGGGGGTAGGGCAGATACGCAGTATTTT. J is TRBJ2-3 and V is TRBV29-1, with 7 bases fitting TRBD1. CDR3 length equals 13 residues. Germline lookup yields CDR1 SQVTM and CDR2 ANQGSEA. J lost 4 bases, V lost 4 bases, and 5 bases had no gene match.

CDR3 protein: CASSEGTGGTEAFF. The DNA of the CDR3 is TGTGCCAGCAGTGAAGGGACAGGGGGCACTGAAGCTTTCTTT. The V and J genes are TRBV6-1 and TRBJ1-1; 10 nucleotides agree with TRBD1. Trimming removed 1 base from V and 4 bases from J; junction bases left unmatched: 0. From germline, CDR1 is MNHNS and CDR2 SASEGT. The CDR3 runs to 14 residues.

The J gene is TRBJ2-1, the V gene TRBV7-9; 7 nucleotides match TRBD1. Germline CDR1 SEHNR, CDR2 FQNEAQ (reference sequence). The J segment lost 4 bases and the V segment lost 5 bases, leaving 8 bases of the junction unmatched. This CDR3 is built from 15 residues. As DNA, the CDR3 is TGTGCCAGCAGCCCTCCCGGGACAGCGTACAATGAGCAGTTCTTC. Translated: CASSPPGTAYNEQFF.